This entry lists 5 T cell receptor beta chains sequenced from one sample in a study of T cell responses to AZD1222 COVID-19 vaccine. Some clones are missing from TCRdb's copy, which holds only in-frame ones; the method was immunoSEQ multiplex PCR. This sample has 140,000 or so clones, with around 90% found just once. Sample: peripheral blood, taken 28 days after the second AZD1222 dose. These receptors were obtained from an adult who received the AZD1222 COVID-19 vaccine.

This clone was detected only a few times. The CDR3 region is CASSPHSRRDRGRLSEKLFF. The DNA of the CDR3 is TGTGCCAGCAGTCCCCACTCACGCCGGGACAGGGGGCGATTAAGTGAAAAACTGTTTTTT. This rearrangement joins TRBV27 to TRBJ1-4; 12 nucleotides line up with TRBD1. Germline V gene sequence: CDR1 MNHEY, CDR2 SMNVEV (reference sequence). The CDR3 spans 20 residues. With V trimmed by 5 bases and J by 7 bases, 20 bases remained unmatched.

The V gene is TRBV30, the J gene TRBJ1-3, with D unresolved. The germline V gene has CDR1 GTSNPN and CDR2 SVGIG (reference sequence). The V gene lost 2 bases and the J gene lost 0 bases, with 11 bases spanning the gap. The CDR3 loop spans 15 amino acids. CDR3 sequence: CAWSKGLSSGNTIYF. The CDR3 bases are TGTGCCTGGAGTAAGGGCCTGAGCTCTGGAAACACCATATATTTT.

V gene TRBV7-2 combines with J gene TRBJ1-1; no firm D call. Trimming left V 5 bases short and J 10 bases short, with 20 bases between. This CDR3 region has 14 residues. Germline CDR1 SGHTA, CDR2 FQGNSA. CDR3 residues: CASSLPPVSAGAFF. Written as DNA, the CDR3 is TGTGCCAGCAGCCTACCCCCAGTCTCGGCGGGAGCTTTCTTT.

The sample holds a few counts of this clone. The chain uses TRBV12-3 or TRBV12-4 and TRBJ2-7; no reliable D call. The CDR3 is 12 amino acids. Trimming left V 11 bases short and J 4 bases short, with 15 bases between. CDR3 sequence (DNA): TGTGCCGGGTCTTCAGAGGCGTACGAGCAGTACTTC. Its translation: CAGSSEAYEQYF.

The chain is built from TRBV28 and TRBJ2-7; the D gene is possibly TRBD2 (6 bases). CDR3 length: 13 residues. V lost 6 bases and J 2 bases, leaving 11 bases between the germline ends. Germline-derived CDR1 and CDR2 are MDHEN and SYDVKM. The CDR3 reads CASSLGGPYEQYF. CDR3 nucleotide sequence: TGTGCCAGCAGCTTGGGGGGACCCTACGAGCAGTACTTC.